This TCR beta chain came from a study (dated by TCRdb to 2015 to 2017). Looking at the study overall: The study set out to test whether tumor-infiltrating Tregs in breast cancer get recruited from blood Tregs or are instead converted in situ from other CD4+ T cell subsets. What the study reported, not specific to this receptor: The TCR gene usage of tumor memory CD4+ T cells clustered together with blood and lymph node memory CD4+ cells and with lymph node naive CD4+ cells. The TCR alpha and beta sequences of tumor-infiltrating Tregs showed the greatest overlap with tumor naive CD4+ T cells, followed by blood naive CD4+ T cells. The larger-cohort validation was restricted to a single TCR beta V-J rearrangement rather than whole repertoires.

To purify naive CD4+ T cells, the Miltenyi Naive CD4+ T Cell Isolation kit was used, and CD25 microbeads served to deplete Tregs. Tregs, naive and memory CD4+ T cells from tumor, blood and ipsilateral draining lymph nodes of five or six breast cancer patients underwent full-length TCR alpha and beta sequencing. Tumor tissue and lymph nodes obtained by ipsilateral axillary dissection were perfused with PBS, cut into small pieces and digested using collagenase I and hyaluronidase. Mononuclear cells from lymph nodes or about 55 ml of peripheral blood were isolated by Ficoll density gradient centrifugation. A purity exceeding 90% was confirmed by FACS for the sorted cell populations. CDR1 and CDR2 are read off the germline V gene as SGHRS and YFSETQ. The CDR3 runs 15 amino acids, cysteine and phenylalanine included. Only the CDR3 part of the read is kept: 45 bases, read in frame from the first base. V is clipped by 4 bases and J by 8 bases, and the sequence between their germline boundaries is 19 bases long.

Amplification of full-length TCR variable regions was done by 5' RACE PCR using constant-region reverse primers, and this step was followed by semi-nested PCR with Nested Universal Primer A. The ReliaPrep RNA Cell Miniprep System was used to extract total RNA, which was then reverse transcribed into 5'RACE-ready cDNA with the SMARTer RACE 5'/3' Kit. An Illumina MiSeq was used to sequence the full-length TCR alpha and beta libraries, which had been barcoded with multiplex adaptors. On the study's bioinformatics: For each of nine subset-tissue groups, sequencing data from the five patients were combined, and the groups were compared by unsupervised clustering of TCR gene usage. The Morisita-Horn index was used to calculate repertoire similarity, with shared sequences weighted by how much each contributed to each repertoire. TCRdb cleaned the public reads at Q25 with fastp, built clones with MiXCR and kept in-frame beta chains. For every CDR3 protein sequence, its rows merge into one entry that carries the most common genes and DNA. Clone size and V and J calls follow TCRdb, not the original study. In all, the sample holds about 40,000 distinct CDR3 sequences, and over 15% of those were seen once. The ten largest make up 2.5% to 3.5% of the sample.

Regarding this clonotype: What this receptor recognizes is not known. Base qualities are missing; no much larger clone stands one base away.

The chain is encoded by TRBV5-1 joined to TRBJ2-1, with a tentative D gene TRBD2 over 6 matching bases. Specimen: naive CD4+ T cells sorted from a lymph node. According to the study, the label for this sample's cell subset or site signals: naive CD4+ T cells, CD4+CD45RA+CD25-. The receptor was derived from a female donor with breast cancer. CDR3 loop: CASSLQATPGDEQFF. The nucleotide sequence is TGCGCCAGCAGCCTGCAGGCTACCCCGGGGGATGAGCAGTTCTTC.